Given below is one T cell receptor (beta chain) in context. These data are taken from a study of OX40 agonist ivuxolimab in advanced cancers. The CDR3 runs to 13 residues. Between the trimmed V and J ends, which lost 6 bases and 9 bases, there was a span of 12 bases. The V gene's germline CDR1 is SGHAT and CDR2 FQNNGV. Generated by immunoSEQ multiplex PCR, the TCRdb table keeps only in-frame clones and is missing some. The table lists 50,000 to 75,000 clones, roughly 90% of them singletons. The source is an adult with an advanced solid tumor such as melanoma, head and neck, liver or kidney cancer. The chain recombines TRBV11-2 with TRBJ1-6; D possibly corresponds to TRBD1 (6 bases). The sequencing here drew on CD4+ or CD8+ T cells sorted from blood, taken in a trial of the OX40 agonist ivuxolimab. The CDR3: CASRQGLSSPLHF. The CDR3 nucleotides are TGTGCCAGCAGACAGGGATTAAGTTCACCCCTCCACTTT.